This T cell receptor beta chain was profiled in a study of T cell responses to AZD1222 COVID-19 vaccine. The CDR3 runs to 15 residues. Germline trimming cut 1 base from V and 2 bases from J; bases unmatched to any gene: 2. CDR1 and CDR2 (germline): MNHNY, SVGAGI (reference sequence). This clone has only a few counts. Its target is not known. Profiled with immunoSEQ multiplex PCR; TCRdb holds only in-frame clones, not every one. The sample lists tens of thousands of clones, about 85% occurring once. Study-level results: The sample set comprised mostly white British donors with more females, and clonal diversity was possibly underestimated. Only 6 or 7 individuals given AZD1222 were seropositive at baseline. Dominant CD4 TCR responses targeted spike regions 160-218 and 743-854. Repertoires were obtained solely post-peak T cell response.

The chain is built from TRBV6-6 and TRBJ1-5, with 7 bases that match TRBD1. This clonotype was obtained from an adult in good health. This material consisted of peripheral blood, taken on day 0 of AZD1222 vaccination. CDR3 sequence reads: CASSYFGQGNQPQHF. The CDR3 coding sequence is TGTGCCAGCAGTTACTTCGGACAGGGCAATCAGCCCCAGCATTTT.